The entry below gives a single T cell receptor beta chain sequence along with its context. The entry originates in a study of blood T cell repertoires in COVID-19. Study-level background: The United States, Italy and Spain provided the acute and convalescent COVID-19 samples.

This CDR3 has 16 residues. CDR1 and CDR2 from the germline V gene are SGHVS and FQNEAQ. Trimming cost V 8 bases and J 5 bases; bases outside gene matches: 14. Repertoires were generated with immunoSEQ multiplex PCR, while TCRdb's copy carries only in-frame clones and drops some. The sample holds 250,000 to 350,000 clones, about 89% seen once. Sequencing input: peripheral blood. The V and J genes are TRBV7-8 and TRBJ2-2; 7 bases are a match to TRBD1. The source is a man aged 25 to 40 with acute or convalescent COVID-19. DNA of the CDR3: TGTGCCAGCCTACCCCCGGGACAGCACTATACCGGGGAGCTGTTTTTT. Translated: CASLPPGQHYTGELFF.